Shown below are 21 T cell receptor beta chains from a single sample sequenced in a study of blood T cell repertoires in COVID-19. Method: immunoSEQ multiplex PCR; TCRdb's copy keeps in-frame clones and lacks some. The table includes 140,000 to 150,000 clones, just over 85% detected once. Specimen: PBMCs or T cells enriched from blood (not recorded which). The origin of the receptors is a man in his forties or fifties who had recovered from COVID-19.

Notes on this clone: Other nucleotide sequences from this sample produce the same CDR3. The chain joins TRBV5-1 to TRBJ2-5; TRBD1 matches at 9 bases. The CDR3 totals 14 residues. Per germline, CDR1 SGHRS and CDR2 YFSETQ. V gave up 1 base and J gave up 5 bases; unmatched junction bases: 3. The CDR3 is CASSLRQGGETQYF. CDR3 in DNA: TGCGCCAGCAGCTTGCGACAGGGGGGCGAGACCCAGTACTTC.

The chain recombines TRBV12-3 or TRBV12-4 with TRBJ1-5, with D unclear. Trimming removed 2 bases at V and 9 bases at J, with 8 bases between. This CDR3 region has 12 residues. The CDR3 bases are TGTGCCAGCAGTTTATCGGGGTGGCCCCAGCATTTT. The encoded protein is CASSLSGWPQHF.

This chain joins TRBV19 and TRBJ2-1; possibly TRBD2 for D (5 bases). This CDR3 is built from 12 residues. With 4 bases removed from V and 7 bases from J, the gap between germline ends came to 8 bases. Per the germline V gene, CDR1 is LNHDA and CDR2 is SQIVND (reference sequence). CDR3 protein: CASSTRRNEQFF. The CDR3 DNA reads TGTGCCAGTAGTACTCGGAGGAATGAGCAGTTCTTC.

This sequence joins TRBV6-5 and TRBJ2-5, with 7 bases fitting TRBD2. The J segment lost 4 bases and the V segment lost 6 bases, leaving 8 bases of the junction unmatched. CDR1 is MNHEY, CDR2 SVGAGI, per germline. The CDR3 totals 14 residues. The CDR3 coding sequence is TGTGCCAGCAGGACTAAGCGGGGAGTAGAGACCCAGTACTTC. Its protein is CASRTKRGVETQYF.

The rearrangement links TRBV28 to TRBJ2-3; D is uncertain. CDR1 is MDHEN, CDR2 SYDVKM, per germline. CDR3 length: 12 amino acids. V was trimmed by 4 bases and J by 4 bases, leaving 6 bases between them. CDR3 bases: TGTGCCAGCAGTTCGAGGTCAGATACGCAGTATTTT. Its translation is CASSSRSDTQYF.

The chain employs TRBV11-3 and TRBJ2-7; 8 bases agree with TRBD1. This CDR3 region has 13 residues. Germline V gene lookup returns CDR1 SGHNT and CDR2 YENEEA. Losses at the gene ends were 4 bases for V and 4 bases for J; bases not matched to a gene: 3. The CDR3 protein is CASSSWDRYEQYF. DNA for the CDR3: TGTGCCAGCAGCTCGTGGGACAGGTACGAGCAGTACTTC.

The chain is built from TRBV18 and TRBJ1-2, with D possibly being TRBD1 (5 bases). Germline V gives CDR1 KGHSH, CDR2 LQKENI. The CDR3 is 13 residues long. Trimming stripped 3 bases from V and 8 bases from J, with 13 bases between. CDR3 sequence: CASSPRDSSGYTF. The CDR3 DNA is TGTGCCAGCTCACCCCGGGACTCCTCGGGCTACACCTTC.

This chain joins TRBV13 and TRBJ2-5; D gene ambiguous. Germline V lookup: CDR1 PRHDT, CDR2 FYEKMQ (reference sequence). Between the trimmed V and J ends, which lost 5 bases and 4 bases, there was a span of 11 bases. This CDR3 region has 13 residues. The CDR3 sequence: CASSPPSLETQYF. In DNA, the CDR3 is TGTGCCAGCAGCCCCCCGAGCTTAGAGACCCAGTACTTC. The complete variable domain, with remaining parts taken from reference TRBV13 and TRBJ2-5, reads AAGVIQSPRHLIKEKRETATLKCYPIPRHDTVYWYQQGPGQDPQFLISFYEKMQSDKGSIPDRFSAQQFSDYHSELNMSSLELGDSALYFCASSPPSLETQYFGPGTRLLVL.

The chain has TRBV7-2 and TRBJ2-5, with 7 bases that match TRBD1. The CDR3 covers 16 residues. The V segment lost 2 bases and the J segment 5 bases; nucleotides outside the gene matches: 11. Looked up from germline, CDR1 is SGHTA and CDR2 is FQGNSA. In DNA form, the CDR3 reads TGTGCCAGCAGCTTATCGGGTCGAGGGGGCCGGGAGACCCAGTACTTC. It specifies CASSLSGRGGRETQYF.

This chain links TRBV9 with TRBJ1-1, with TRBD1 as a possible D gene (5 bases). With 0 bases removed from V and 3 bases from J, the gap between germline ends came to 12 bases. Germline CDR1 is SGDLS and CDR2 is YYNGEE. The CDR3 runs to 15 residues. Here the CDR3 DNA reads TGTGCCAGCAGCGTAGCTTCTTTCAGGGACACTGAAGCTTTCTTT. Translating gives CASSVASFRDTEAFF. Together with reference TRBV9 and TRBJ1-1, the CDR3 gives the full variable domain: DSGVTQTPKHLITATGQRVTLRCSPRSGDLSVYWYQQSLDQGLQFLIQYYNGEERAKGNILERFSAQQFPDLHSELNLSSLELGDSALYFCASSVASFRDTEAFFGQGTRLTVV.

This clone was recorded a few times. This chain connects TRBV6-5 to TRBJ1-1, with unresolved D. Germline V gives CDR1 MNHEY, CDR2 SVGAGI. V was pared by 2 bases and J by 7 bases, with 17 bases between. The CDR3 spans 15 residues. CDR3 sequence reads: CASSYHDSVGREAFF. The CDR3 coding sequence is TGTGCCAGCAGTTACCACGATAGCGTGGGCCGTGAAGCTTTCTTT.

The CDR3 DNA reads TGTGCCAGCAGACCGACAGGGGCCGCCCATCAGCCCCAGCATTTT. Translated, it gives CASRPTGAAHQPQHF. V gene TRBV6-5 combines with J gene TRBJ1-5; 8 bases map to TRBD1. Germline loops: CDR1 MNHEY, CDR2 SVGAGI. V shed 6 bases and J 5 bases; nucleotides not matched to a gene: 9. CDR3 length equals 15 residues.

J is TRBJ2-5 and V is TRBV19, with TRBD2 as a possible D gene (5 bases). The length of the CDR3 is 12 residues. Germline CDR1 and CDR2: LNHDA and SQIVND (reference sequence). Trimming shortened V by 4 bases and J by 5 bases, and 8 bases separated the two germline ends. CDR3 protein: CASSTGVETQYF. Here the CDR3 DNA reads TGTGCCAGTAGTACCGGGGTGGAGACCCAGTACTTC.

The genes are TRBV30 and TRBJ2-1; 9 bases fit TRBD2. Germline values: CDR1 GTSNPN, CDR2 SVGIG (reference sequence). The CDR3 spans 15 residues. Trimming cost V 4 bases and J 5 bases; bases outside gene matches: 9. The CDR3 bases are TGTGCCTGGATAGTGGCGGGAGGGCCCCACAATGAGCAGTTCTTC. It translates to CAWIVAGGPHNEQFF.

V gene TRBV25-1 combines with J gene TRBJ1-3; 7 nucleotides line up with TRBD1. This CDR3 contains 15 residues. The trim removed 1 base at V and 6 bases at J, leaving 6 bases unmatched. CDR1 MGHDK and CDR2 SYGVNS come from the germline V gene. In DNA form, the CDR3 reads TGTGCCAGCAGTGAATTCGGCAGGGGGGCAAACACCATATATTTT. Translation: CASSEFGRGANTIYF.

The gene calls are TRBV24-1 and TRBJ2-5; maybe TRBD1 (6 bases). Trimming removed 2 bases from V and 5 bases from J, with 14 bases in between. The CDR3 sequence is 15 residues long. Germline V CDR1 and CDR2: KGHDR, SFDVKD. CDR3 DNA sequence: TGTGCCACCAGTGATTCACAGGGTCGGCGGGAGACCCAGTACTTC. Residues: CATSDSQGRRETQYF.

This chain connects TRBV3-1 (or the pseudogene TRBV3-2) to TRBJ1-1, with TRBD1 matching over 8 bases. Germline V lookup: CDR1 LGHDT, CDR2 YNNKEL (reference sequence). V lost 1 base and J lost 10; bases outside the gene matches: 5. CDR3 length: 13 residues. The CDR3 nucleotides read TGTGCCAGCAGCCAAGGACAGGGGAGAGGAGCTTTCTTT. Translated: CASSQGQGRGAFF.

The J gene is TRBJ1-6, the V gene TRBV5-8, with D uncertain. The V and J ends lost 6 bases and 12 bases respectively, with 7 bases between them. The CDR3 covers 10 residues. Germline CDR1 reads SGHTS; CDR2 reads YDEGEE. The CDR3 DNA follows: TGTGCCAGCACCTCGGGACCCCTCCACTTT. Protein sequence: CASTSGPLHF. The full variable domain, with the rest looked up from reference TRBV5-8 and TRBJ1-6, is EAGVTQSPTHLIKTRGQQATLRCSPISGHTSVYWYQQALGLGLQFLLWYDEGEERNRGNFPPRFSGRQFPNYSSELNVNALELEDSALYLCASTSGPLHFGNGTRLTVT.

V usage is TRBV28 and J usage is TRBJ1-1; D gene ambiguous. Germline V gene data show CDR1 as MDHEN and CDR2 as SYDVKM. This CDR3 contains 12 residues. The V end lost 6 bases, the J end lost 11 bases, and 16 bases lay between the germline ends. DNA of the CDR3: TGTGCCAGCAGCCCTCCTCAGAGGAACGCTTTCTTT. This encodes CASSPPQRNAFF.

This chain uses TRBV5-4 with TRBJ1-1; D is perhaps TRBD1 (5 bases). The CDR3 is made up of 15 amino acids. In germline, CDR1 is SGHNT, CDR2 YYREEE (reference sequence). The germline V and J ends were trimmed by 3 bases and 1 base, with 13 bases remaining between them. CDR3 in amino acids: CASSSPGGENTEAFF. Written as DNA, the CDR3 is TGTGCCAGCAGCTCGCCCGGGGGGGAGAACACTGAAGCTTTCTTT.

The chain links TRBV30 to TRBJ1-1, with 12 bases identical to TRBD1. Unmatched junction bases numbered 4, after V lost 0 bases and J lost 8 bases. CDR1 is GTSNPN, CDR2 SVGIG, per germline (reference sequence). The CDR3 runs 14 residues. The CDR3 nucleotides are TGTGCCTGGAGTGTAGGGACAGGGGGCGTCGAAGCTTTCTTT. Protein sequence: CAWSVGTGGVEAFF.